Listed here is a single T cell receptor beta chain. The antigen is not known. Random hexamers primed reverse transcription of about 0.5 to 1 ug RNA. TCRdb itself ran the immunoSEQ multiplex PCR reads through MiXCR, one entry per CDR3 protein. The sample includes 170,000 or so distinct CDR3 sequences, 95% to 97% of them seen just once. Trimming removed 0 bases from V and 2 bases from J, with 10 bases in between. CDR1 is MGHRA, CDR2 YSYEKL, per germline. This CDR3 contains 15 residues. This sample was taken from a study of CD8 T cells in Susac syndrome. General study points: The study admitted that it had a relatively small number of individuals in its TCR sequencing and HLA analysis.

Sequencing targeted TCR beta in T cells from blood (CD8+ and CD4+). The patients with Susac syndrome satisfied recently defined diagnostic criteria for either definite or probable disease. Negative isolation was used for CD8+ and CD4+ T cells, and FACS enrichment was applied to TEMRA cells. Sample: CD4+ T cells from PBMCs. The chain couples TRBV4-1 to TRBJ1-1, with a tentative D call TRBD1 (5 bases). The sequence came from a human donor with Susac syndrome. This CDR3 reads CASSQDWGNNTEAFF. In DNA form, the CDR3 reads TGCGCCAGCAGCCAAGATTGGGGGAATAACACTGAAGCTTTCTTT.